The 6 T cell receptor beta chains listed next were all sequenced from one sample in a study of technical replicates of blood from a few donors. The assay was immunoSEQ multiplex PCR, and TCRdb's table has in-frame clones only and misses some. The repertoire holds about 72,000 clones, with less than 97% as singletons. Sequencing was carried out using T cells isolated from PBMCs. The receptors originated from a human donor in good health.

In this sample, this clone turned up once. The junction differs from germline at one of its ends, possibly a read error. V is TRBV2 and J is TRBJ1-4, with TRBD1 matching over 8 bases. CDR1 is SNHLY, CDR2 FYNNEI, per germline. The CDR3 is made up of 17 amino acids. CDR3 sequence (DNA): TGTGACAGCAGTCCCAGACAGGGGAAGACGAGTAATGAAAAACTGTTTTTT. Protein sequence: CDSSPRQGKTSNEKLFF.

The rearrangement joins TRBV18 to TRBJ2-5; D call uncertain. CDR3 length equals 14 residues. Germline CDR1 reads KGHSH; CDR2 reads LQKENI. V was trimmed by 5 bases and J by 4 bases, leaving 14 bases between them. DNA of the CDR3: TGTGCCAGCTCATCAAGTGAGACACCAGAGACCCAGTACTTC. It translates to CASSSSETPETQYF.

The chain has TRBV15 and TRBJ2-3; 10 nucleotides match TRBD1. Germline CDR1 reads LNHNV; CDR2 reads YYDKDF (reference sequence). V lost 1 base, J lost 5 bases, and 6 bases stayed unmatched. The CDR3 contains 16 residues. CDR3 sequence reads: CATSRGRDRGLDTQYF. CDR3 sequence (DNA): TGTGCCACCAGCAGAGGCCGGGACAGGGGATTAGATACGCAGTATTTT.

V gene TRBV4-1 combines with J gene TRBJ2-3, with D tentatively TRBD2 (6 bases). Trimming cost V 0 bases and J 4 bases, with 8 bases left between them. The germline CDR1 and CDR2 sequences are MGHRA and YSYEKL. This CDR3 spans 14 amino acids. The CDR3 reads CASSQDSSADTQYF. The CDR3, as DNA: TGCGCCAGCAGCCAAGATTCTAGCGCAGATACGCAGTATTTT.

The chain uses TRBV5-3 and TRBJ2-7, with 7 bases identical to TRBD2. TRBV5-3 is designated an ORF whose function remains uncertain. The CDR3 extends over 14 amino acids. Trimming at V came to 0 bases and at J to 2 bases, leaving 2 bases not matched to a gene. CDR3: CARSLVRGAYEQYF. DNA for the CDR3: TGTGCCAGAAGCTTGGTCCGGGGGGCCTACGAGCAGTACTTC.

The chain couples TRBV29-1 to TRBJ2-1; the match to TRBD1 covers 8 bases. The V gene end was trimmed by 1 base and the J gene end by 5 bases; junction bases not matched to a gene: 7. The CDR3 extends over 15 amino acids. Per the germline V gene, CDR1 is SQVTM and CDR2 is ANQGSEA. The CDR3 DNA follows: TGCAGCGTTGAAGCCGGCGGACAGGGCGACAATGAGCAGTTCTTC. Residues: CSVEAGGQGDNEQFF.